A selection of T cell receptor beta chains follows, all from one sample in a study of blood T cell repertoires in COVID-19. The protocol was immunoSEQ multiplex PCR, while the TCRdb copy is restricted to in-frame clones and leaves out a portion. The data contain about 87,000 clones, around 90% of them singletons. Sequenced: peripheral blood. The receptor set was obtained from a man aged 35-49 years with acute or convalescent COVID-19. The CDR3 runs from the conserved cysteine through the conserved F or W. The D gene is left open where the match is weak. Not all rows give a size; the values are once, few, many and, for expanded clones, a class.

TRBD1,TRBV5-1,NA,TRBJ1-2,CASSVTGGADYGYTF,TGCGCCAGCAGCGTCACAGGGGGCGCGGACTATGGCTACACCTTC
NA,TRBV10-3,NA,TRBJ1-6,CAISASTANSPLHF,TGTGCCATCAGTGCGTCGACAGCTAATTCACCCCTCCACTTT
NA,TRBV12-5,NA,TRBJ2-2,CASGWGGGELFF,TGTGCTAGTGGTTGGGGCGGCGGGGAGCTGTTTTTT
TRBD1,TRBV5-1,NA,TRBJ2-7,CASSQEGAGSYEQYF,TGCGCCAGCAGCCAAGAGGGGGCCGGATCCTACGAGCAGTACTTC
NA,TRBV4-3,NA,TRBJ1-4,CASSQESRGSEKLFF,TGCGCCAGCAGCCAAGAGAGCAGAGGCAGTGAAAAACTGTTTTTT
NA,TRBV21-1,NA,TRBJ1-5,CASSAVLDRGVSNQPQHF,TGTGCCAGCAGCGCTGTCCTGGACAGGGGGGTCAGCAATCAGCCCCAGCATTTT
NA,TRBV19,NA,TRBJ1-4,CASTEGMKRLFF,TGTGCCAGTACGGAGGGGATGAAACGTCTGTTTTTT
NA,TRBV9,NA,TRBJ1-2,CASSVSDKSNYGYTF,TGTGCCAGCAGCGTATCGGACAAATCAAACTATGGCTACACCTTC
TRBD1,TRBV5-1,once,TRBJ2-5,CASSLVAGGLEETQYF,TGCGCCAGCAGCTTGGTGGCAGGGGGATTAGAAGAGACCCAGTACTTC
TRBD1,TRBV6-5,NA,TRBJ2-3,CASYRGSDTQYF,TGTGCCAGCTACAGGGGGAGCGATACGCAGTATTTT
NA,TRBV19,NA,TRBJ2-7,CASSIDTGRSEQYF,TGTGCCAGTAGTATAGATACAGGGCGGAGTGAGCAGTACTTC
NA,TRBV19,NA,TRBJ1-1,CASSPRSADRHKAFF,TGTGCCAGTAGTCCAAGGTCGGCGGACAGACATAAAGCTTTCTTT
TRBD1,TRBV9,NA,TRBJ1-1,CASSVEQGVNTEAFF,TGTGCCAGCAGCGTCGAACAGGGGGTGAACACTGAAGCTTTCTTT
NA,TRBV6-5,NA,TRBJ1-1,CASSYSGGAAHTEAFF,TGTGCCAGCAGTTACTCGGGTGGGGCGGCACACACGGAAGCTTTCTTT
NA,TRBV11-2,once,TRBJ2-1,CASSLDPPTGVKDEQFF,TGTGCCAGCAGCTTAGATCCCCCAACGGGAGTGAAGGATGAGCAGTTCTTC
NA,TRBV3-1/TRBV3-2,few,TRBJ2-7,CASSGLYEQYF,TGTGCCAGCAGCGGACTCTACGAGCAGTACTTC
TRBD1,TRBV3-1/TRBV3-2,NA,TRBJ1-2,CASRDSLYGYTF,TGTGCCAGCCGGGACAGTCTCTATGGCTACACCTTC
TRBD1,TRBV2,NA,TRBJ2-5,CASSGGQDLDQYF,TGTGCCAGCAGTGGAGGACAGGATCTCGACCAGTACTTC
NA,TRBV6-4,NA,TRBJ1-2,CASSDTYSTGNYGYTF,TGTGCCAGCAGTGACACATATTCTACAGGGAACTATGGCTACACCTTC
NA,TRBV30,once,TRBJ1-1,CAWSVLQLNTEAFF,TGTGCCTGGAGTGTACTGCAACTGAACACTGAAGCTTTCTTT